This TCR beta chain was retrieved from a study of blood T cells in healthy people across ages. Looked up from germline, CDR1 is LGHDT and CDR2 is YNNKEL (reference sequence). The CDR3 runs to 16 residues. The V gene end was trimmed by 8 bases and the J gene end by 4 bases; junction bases not matched to a gene: 16. PCR was performed a second time for about 6 to 11 cycles using a sample-barcoded 5' primer and a J-beta primer mix. TCRdb analysed the 5' RACE reads with MiXCR anew, one entry per CDR3 protein. The repertoire holds about 680,000 distinct CDR3 sequences, with about half as singletons. The TCR sequence derives from an older woman in good health. Sequencing was carried out using blood. This sequence joins TRBV3-1 and TRBJ2-5; TRBD2 matches 7 bases. The CDR3 DNA is TGTGCCAGCGGCCCCAGGACGGGAGGAGGTGGAGAGACCCAGTACTTC. Translated, it gives CASGPRTGGGGETQYF.